These 30 T cell receptor beta chains share one sample of origin, sequenced in a study of metastatic and nonmetastatic thyroid tumors. TCRdb called clones again from the PCR reads with MiXCR. The table lists approximately 29,000 clones, about 32% of them singletons. Treatment of any kind had been given to no patient before thyroid surgery. Sequenced sample: blood. The receptors were sampled from a female donor with papillary thyroid cancer or a benign thyroid nodule (not recorded which). Some clones in this sample may be carry-over from other donors' samples.

This clone has ten or more counts. The chain joins TRBV6-1 to TRBJ2-1, with D tentatively TRBD1 (5 bases). Germline CDR1 and CDR2: MNHNS and SASEGT. This CDR3 has 11 amino acids. Trimming shortened V by 11 bases and J by 4 bases, and 9 bases separated the two germline ends. The CDR3 spells CAANRYNEQFF. CDR3 nucleotides: TGTGCCGCGAACAGGTACAATGAGCAGTTCTTC.

This clone was detected ten times or more. V usage is TRBV11-2 and J usage is TRBJ2-1; no clear D. CDR3 length equals 17 residues. Trimming shortened V by 4 bases and J by 4 bases, and 20 bases separated the two germline ends. Germline values: CDR1 SGHAT, CDR2 FQNNGV. The CDR3 DNA reads TGTGCCAGCAGCTCTCCTTATTCTAGGCGGATATACAATGAGCAGTTCTTC. Translated: CASSSPYSRRIYNEQFF.

There are many counts of this clone. V usage is TRBV27 and J usage is TRBJ2-1; TRBD1 aligns across 8 bases. CDR1 is MNHEY, CDR2 SMNVEV, per germline (reference sequence). V dropped 3 bases and J dropped 1; count of bases not matched to a gene: 2. This CDR3 has 15 residues. CDR3 region: CASSFTGGSYNEQFF. The CDR3 DNA is TGTGCCAGCAGTTTTACAGGGGGGTCCTACAATGAGCAGTTCTTC.

J is TRBJ2-2 and V is TRBV10-1; 10 nucleotides align to TRBD2. The CDR3 has 16 amino acids. The V gene's germline CDR1 is WNHNN and CDR2 SYGVQD (reference sequence). Losses at the gene ends were 4 bases for V and 4 bases for J; bases not matched to a gene: 6. The CDR3: CASSGVAGGSTGELFF. The CDR3, as DNA: TGCGCCAGCAGTGGGGTAGCGGGAGGAAGCACCGGGGAGCTGTTTTTT.

J is TRBJ2-1 and V is TRBV11-2; D may match TRBD1 or TRBD2 (6 bases each). With 10 bases removed from V and 0 bases from J, the gap between germline ends came to 22 bases. This CDR3 is built from 17 residues. The germline CDR1 and CDR2 sequences are SGHAT and FQNNGV. The CDR3 loop reads CATPGARLPLSYNEQFF. CDR3 nucleotide sequence: TGTGCCACCCCGGGGGCTAGGCTTCCCCTCTCCTACAATGAGCAGTTCTTC.

This clone was seen at least ten times. The J gene is TRBJ2-2, the V gene TRBV5-4; D may correspond to TRBD1 or TRBD2 (6 bases each). The germline V gene has CDR1 SGHNT and CDR2 YYREEE (reference sequence). The V end was cut by 3 bases, the J end by 1 base, with 16 bases between. The CDR3 length is 17 residues. CDR3 bases: TGTGCCAGCAGCTCAAAGGGGGGCGGGAAGAACACCGGGGAGCTGTTTTTT. The encoded protein is CASSSKGGGKNTGELFF.

This clone came up many times. The chain carries TRBV28 and TRBJ1-5; weak D call: TRBD1 (5 bases). Looked up from germline, CDR1 is MDHEN and CDR2 is SYDVKM. The ends were cut back, 2 bases at V and 9 bases at J, with 20 bases in the middle. The CDR3 sequence is 16 residues long. CDR3 coding DNA: TGTGCCAGCAGTTTAGAGTCAGGGCGCCTTCTGGGGCCCCAGCATTTT. It codes for CASSLESGRLLGPQHF.

This clone was detected a few times. The rearrangement links TRBV6-5 to TRBJ1-2, with 7 bases that match TRBD1. Germline V CDR1 and CDR2: MNHEY, SVGAGI. The trim removed 2 bases at V and 6 bases at J, leaving 9 bases unmatched. The CDR3 length is 15 residues. DNA for the CDR3: TGTGCCAGCAGTTACGCCTCCGCAGGGGGTAATGGCTACACCTTC. This translates into CASSYASAGGNGYTF.

This clone is deemed medium-sized (0.01 to 0.1%). This chain connects TRBV5-1 to TRBJ1-6, with D perhaps matching TRBD1 (5 bases). The V and J ends lost 5 bases and 5 bases respectively, with 8 bases between them. Germline values: CDR1 SGHRS, CDR2 YFSETQ. The length of the CDR3 is 13 residues. The CDR3 protein is CASSTDNNSPLHF. The CDR3, as DNA: TGCGCCAGCAGTACGGACAATAATTCACCCCTCCACTTT.

By frequency in the sample, this clone is medium-sized. This chain uses TRBV30 with TRBJ2-3, with D unclear. Trimming cost V 0 bases and J 4 bases, with 11 bases left between them. This CDR3 has 14 amino acids. Germline V gives CDR1 GTSNPN, CDR2 SVGIG (reference sequence). The CDR3, as DNA: TGTGCCTGGAGTGTACCGAGCAAGGCAGATACGCAGTATTTT. It codes for CAWSVPSKADTQYF.

The table lists this clone with many counts. The rearrangement links TRBV6-1 to TRBJ1-3; D is ambiguous. This CDR3 region has 12 residues. Germline V gene data show CDR1 as MNHNS and CDR2 as SASEGT. Deletions cut 6 bases from V and 4 bases from J, with 7 bases between. The CDR3 here is CASSPWGNTIYF. CDR3 nucleotides: TGTGCCAGCAGCCCCTGGGGAAACACCATATATTTT.

The J gene is TRBJ2-7, the V gene TRBV7-3; 11 bases are shared with TRBD2. The CDR3 loop spans 15 amino acids. The ends lost 5 bases at V and 5 bases at J; junction bases unmatched: 8. Germline CDR1 is SGHTA and CDR2 is FQGTGA. The CDR3 nucleotides are TGTGCCAGCAGCGTTAGCGGGAGGGCCTTCGACGAGCAGTACTTC. Translated: CASSVSGRAFDEQYF.

Turning to this clone: One junction end does not reproduce the germline sequence, and a read error may be involved. The chain uses TRBV12-5 and TRBJ1-1; D gene ambiguous. Germline V gene sequence: CDR1 LGHNT, CDR2 FRNRAP. The CDR3 has 15 residues. As DNA, the CDR3 is TGTGCTAGTGGTTTGGGGAGCCGATGGAACACTGAAGCATGCTTT. Amino acid sequence: CASGLGSRWNTEACF.

This clone has ten or more counts. V usage is TRBV3-1 and J usage is TRBJ2-6; D is uncertain. V was trimmed by 0 bases and J by 4 bases, leaving 7 bases between them. This CDR3 spans 15 amino acids. Germline loops: CDR1 LGHDT, CDR2 YNNKEL (reference sequence). The CDR3 protein is CASSQEGAGANVLTF. CDR3 DNA sequence: TGTGCCAGCAGCCAAGAGGGTGCCGGGGCCAACGTCCTGACTTTC.

The chain recombines TRBV28 with TRBJ2-7; D is undetermined. The CDR3 consists of 12 residues. The ends were cut back, 6 bases at V and 6 bases at J, with 12 bases in the middle. CDR1 is MDHEN and CDR2 is SYDVKM in the germline V gene. The CDR3: CASSTDKGEQYF. DNA of the CDR3: TGTGCCAGCAGCACTGACAAGGGCGAGCAGTACTTC. The entire variable domain, with the rest obtained from reference TRBV28 and TRBJ2-7, is as follows: DVKVTQSSRYLVKRTGEKVFLECVQDMDHENMFWYRQDPGLGLRLIYFSYDVKMKEKGDIPEGYSVSREKKERFSLILESASTNQTSMYLCASSTDKGEQYFGPGTRLTVT.

This clone has ten or more counts. J is TRBJ2-5 and V is TRBV6-1; 9 bases fit TRBD2. CDR1 and CDR2 (germline): MNHNS, SASEGT. The CDR3 runs to 15 residues. With 8 bases clipped from V and 5 bases from J, the junction kept 12 bases outside the gene matches. This CDR3 reads CASPLSSGDLETQYF. CDR3 DNA sequence: TGTGCCAGCCCCTTATCTAGCGGGGATCTGGAGACCCAGTACTTC.

In this sample, this clone is medium-sized. The V gene is TRBV9, the J gene TRBJ2-3; TRBD2 matches 8 bases. This CDR3 has 19 residues. The germline V gene has CDR1 SGDLS and CDR2 YYNGEE. Trimming at V came to 0 bases and at J to 6 bases, leaving 18 bases not matched to a gene. CDR3 in DNA: TGTGCCAGCAGCGTAGAGGGGATCAGCGGGAGATTGGGTCATGATACGCAGTATTTT. Translated, it gives CASSVEGISGRLGHDTQYF.

This clone has just a few counts. This chain joins TRBV6-1 and TRBJ2-7; 7 bases agree with TRBD1. The trim removed 1 base at V and 1 base at J, leaving 4 bases unmatched. The CDR3 is 15 residues long. The germline V gene has CDR1 MNHNS and CDR2 SASEGT. The CDR3 region has the DNA TGTGCCAGCAGTGAAGTCACAGGGGAATCCTACGAGCAGTACTTC. Protein sequence: CASSEVTGESYEQYF.

In its sample, this clone was seen many times. J is TRBJ2-2 and V is TRBV27; D perhaps matches TRBD2 (6 bases). With 3 bases removed from V and 3 bases from J, the gap between germline ends came to 14 bases. The CDR3 contains 16 residues. Germline loops: CDR1 MNHEY, CDR2 SMNVEV (reference sequence). The CDR3 loop reads CASSFVGLADTGELFF. CDR3 DNA: TGTGCCAGCAGTTTTGTCGGATTAGCGGACACCGGGGAGCTGTTTTTT.

This clone was counted only a few times. The CDR3 loop reads CASSILVDSPLHF. CDR3 nucleotide sequence: TGTGCCAGTAGTATTCTCGTTGATTCACCCCTCCACTTT. V usage is TRBV19 and J usage is TRBJ1-6; D not certain. Germline lookup yields CDR1 LNHDA and CDR2 SQIVND (reference sequence). Trimming pared 3 bases from V and 8 bases from J, leaving 8 bases between. The CDR3 is 13 amino acids.

This clone was seen ten or more times. The chain uses TRBV20-1 and TRBJ2-7, with D unclear. V was pared by 3 bases and J by 4 bases, with 13 bases between. CDR3 length: 13 amino acids. Germline CDR1 DFQATT, CDR2 SNEGSKA (reference sequence). The CDR3 DNA reads TGCAGTGCTAGGACCCTGGACGGGTACGAGCAGTACTTC. It encodes CSARTLDGYEQYF.

This clone was counted many times. The V call is TRBV4-3, the J call TRBJ2-1; 9 nucleotides align to TRBD2. Germline CDR1 reads LGHNA; CDR2 reads YSLEER. CDR3 length equals 18 residues. With 0 bases clipped from V and 4 bases from J, the junction kept 10 bases outside the gene matches. In DNA, the CDR3 is TGCGCCAGCAGCCAAGAGGTTCCAGCGGGAGGACTTTACAATGAGCAGTTCTTC. As protein: CASSQEVPAGGLYNEQFF.

There are many counts of this clone. The CDR3, as DNA: TGTGCCAGCAGCTTAGAAGGGCGCGGGACCCAGTACTTC. It yields the protein CASSLEGRGTQYF. The J gene is TRBJ2-5, the V gene TRBV7-2; D not certain. Trimming took off 1 base at V and 7 bases at J, with 10 bases between the two ends. CDR1 and CDR2 (germline): SGHTA, FQGNSA. CDR3 length: 13 amino acids.

This clone was recorded at least ten times. The chain joins TRBV9 to TRBJ2-7; 9 nucleotides agree with TRBD2. J was trimmed by 2 bases and V by 3 bases; bases with no gene match: 0. The length of the CDR3 is 13 residues. The germline CDR1 and CDR2 sequences are SGDLS and YYNGEE. CDR3 nucleotide sequence: TGTGCCAGCAGCGGGACTAGCGCCTACGAGCAGTACTTC. This gives the protein CASSGTSAYEQYF.

The chain uses TRBV19 and TRBJ1-1; D gene ambiguous. The CDR3 extends over 15 amino acids. Deletions cut 6 bases from V and 0 bases from J, with 14 bases between. Germline V lookup: CDR1 LNHDA, CDR2 SQIVND (reference sequence). CDR3 DNA sequence: TGTGCCAGTAGCGGCCGGACCGGACTGAACACTGAAGCTTTCTTT. Its translation is CASSGRTGLNTEAFF.

A note on this clone: An end of the junction does not agree with germline; a read error may underlie this. This sequence joins TRBV7-3 and TRBJ2-2, with D uncertain. Germline assignment: CDR1 SGHTA and CDR2 FQGTGA. This CDR3 has 15 amino acids. The chain's CDR3 is CASILTSSSVGELFF. In nucleotides, the CDR3 is TGTGCCAGCATCTTAACGAGCTCCTCGGTTGGTGAGCTGTTTTTT.

This clone was seen a single time. The chain's CDR3 is CAIIVGSTGYGYTF. The CDR3 coding sequence is TGTGCCATCATCGTAGGATCAACAGGTTATGGCTACACCTTC. This sequence joins TRBV9 and TRBJ1-2; a weak D match, TRBD1 (5 bases). Trimming shortened V by 9 bases and J by 5 bases, and 20 bases separated the two germline ends. The germline CDR1 and CDR2 sequences are SGDLS and YYNGEE. There are 14 residues in the CDR3.

This clone was counted ten times or more. The chain joins TRBV5-1 to TRBJ2-7; D uncertain. Germline CDR1 is SGHRS and CDR2 is YFSETQ. This CDR3 region has 12 residues. V was trimmed by 0 bases and J by 7 bases, leaving 8 bases between them. For the CDR3, the DNA is TGCGCCAGCAGCTTGGCCGGAGAGGAGCAGTACTTC. Its translation is CASSLAGEEQYF. Combining the CDR3 with reference TRBV5-1 and TRBJ2-7 gives the whole variable domain KAGVTQTPRYLIKTRGQQVTLSCSPISGHRSVSWYQQTPGQGLQFLFEYFSETQRNKGNFPGRFSGRQFSNSRSEMNVSTLELGDSALYLCASSLAGEEQYFGPGTRLTVT.

This clone was counted many times. The gene calls are TRBV20-1 and TRBJ2-1; 8 bases fit TRBD2. The ends lost 4 bases at V and 5 bases at J; junction bases unmatched: 10. Germline CDR1 reads DFQATT; CDR2 reads SNEGSKA (reference sequence). This CDR3 is 15 amino acids long. The CDR3, as DNA: TGCAGTGCTACCCCCCTCAGCGGGAGCCACAATGAGCAGTTCTTC. Its protein is CSATPLSGSHNEQFF.

In its sample, this clone was seen many times. One end of the junction fails to match germline, which may point to a read error. V is TRBV6-6 and J is TRBJ2-1; 7 bases align to TRBD2. This CDR3 has 18 amino acids. Germline CDR1 and CDR2: MNHNY and SVGAGI (reference sequence). The CDR3 loop is CASSYSSRGGPVIFERFF. The CDR3 DNA reads TGTGCCAGCAGTTACTCGTCTCGGGGAGGGCCTGTAATCTTCGAGCGGTTCTTC.